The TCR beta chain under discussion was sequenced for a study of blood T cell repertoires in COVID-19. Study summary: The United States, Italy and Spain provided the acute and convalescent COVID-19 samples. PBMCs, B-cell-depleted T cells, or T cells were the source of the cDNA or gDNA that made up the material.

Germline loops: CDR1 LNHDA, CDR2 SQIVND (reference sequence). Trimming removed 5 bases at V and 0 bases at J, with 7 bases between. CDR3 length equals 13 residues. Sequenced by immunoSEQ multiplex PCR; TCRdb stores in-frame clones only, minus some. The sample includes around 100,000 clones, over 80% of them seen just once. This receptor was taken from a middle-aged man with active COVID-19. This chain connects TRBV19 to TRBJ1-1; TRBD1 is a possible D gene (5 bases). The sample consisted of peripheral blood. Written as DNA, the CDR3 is TGTGCCAGTAGTGACAGAATGAACACTGAAGCTTTCTTT. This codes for CASSDRMNTEAFF.